These T cell receptor beta chains were read from a single sample in a study of T cells in Graves' hyperthyroidism and ophthalmopathy. One entry per CDR3 protein, called by TCRdb with MiXCR from the multiplex PCR reads. Seen here are over 200,000 distinct CDR3 sequences, roughly 14% observed once, and the top ten hold 13%. Sequenced input: blood. The receptors originated from a woman in her thirties or forties with Graves' hyperthyroidism that later progressed to Graves' ophthalmopathy. Each CDR3 is given with its conserved first and last residue. The order of the fields is V gene, clone size, D gene, J gene, CDR3 protein, CDR3 DNA. The D gene is left open where the match is weak. Only part of the rows carry a size: once, few, many, or a class if the clone is expanded.

v_gene: TRBV2; abundance: many; d_gene: TRBD2; j_gene: TRBJ2-7; CDR3aa: CARGPGGRIQNEQYF; CDR3nt: TGTGCCAGAGGCCCCGGCGGGAGAATACAGAACGAGCAGTACTTC
v_gene: TRBV5-1; abundance: -; d_gene: TRBD2; j_gene: TRBJ2-3; CDR3aa: CASSLRSSGTDTQYF; CDR3nt: TGCGCCAGCAGCTTGCGGTCTAGCGGGACAGATACGCAGTATTTT
v_gene: TRBV19; abundance: few; d_gene: -; j_gene: TRBJ2-5; CDR3aa: CASSSLDRIKETQYF; CDR3nt: TGTGCCAGTAGTTCACTAGACAGGATTAAAGAGACCCAGTACTTC
v_gene: TRBV18; abundance: many; d_gene: TRBD2; j_gene: TRBJ2-1; CDR3aa: CASSPPLAGTSEQFF; CDR3nt: TGTGCCAGCTCACCACCACTAGCGGGGACATCGGAGCAGTTCTTC
v_gene: TRBV10-2; abundance: few; d_gene: -; j_gene: TRBJ2-1; CDR3aa: CASSEFRGVDNEQFF; CDR3nt: TGCGCCAGCAGTGAGTTCAGGGGGGTCGACAATGAGCAGTTCTTC
v_gene: TRBV18; abundance: -; d_gene: -; j_gene: TRBJ1-2; CDR3aa: CASSPPARAYGYTF; CDR3nt: TGTGCCAGCTCACCACCCGCCAGGGCATATGGCTACACCTTC
v_gene: TRBV2; abundance: -; d_gene: -; j_gene: TRBJ1-6; CDR3aa: CASRLQGSYNSPLHF; CDR3nt: TGTGCCAGCAGACTACAGGGATCCTATAATTCACCCCTCCACTTT
v_gene: TRBV6-2/TRBV6-3; abundance: many; d_gene: -; j_gene: TRBJ2-7; CDR3aa: CASSYRGFEQYF; CDR3nt: TGTGCCAGCAGTTATCGGGGGTTCGAGCAGTACTTC
v_gene: TRBV12-3/TRBV12-4; abundance: many; d_gene: -; j_gene: TRBJ1-1; CDR3aa: CASSILPGDLGSEAFF; CDR3nt: TGTGCCAGCAGTATCCTACCGGGAGACCTGGGGTCTGAAGCTTTCTTT
v_gene: TRBV25-1; abundance: few; d_gene: -; j_gene: TRBJ1-3; CDR3aa: CASRERSAGNTIYF; CDR3nt: TGTGCCAGCAGGGAACGGTCGGCCGGAAACACCATATATTTT
v_gene: TRBV3-1; abundance: many; d_gene: TRBD2; j_gene: TRBJ2-1; CDR3aa: CASSQESTSGRSYNEQFF; CDR3nt: TGTGCCAGCAGCCAAGAATCGACTAGCGGGAGGTCCTACAATGAGCAGTTCTTC
v_gene: TRBV25-1; abundance: -; d_gene: -; j_gene: TRBJ1-6; CDR3aa: CASSEYRGNSPLHF; CDR3nt: TGTGCCAGCAGTGAATATAGGGGGAATTCACCCCTCCACTTT